These 24 T cell receptor beta chains share one sample of origin, sequenced in a study of Ad26.COV2.S vaccination and SARS-CoV-2 variants. Treatment given: some 20 received Ad26.COV2.S at low or high dose, single or two shots; roughly five received placebo; per-sample allocation not given. At day 63 after the first vaccine or placebo injection, samples were drawn. The data were produced by immunoSEQ multiplex PCR, yet TCRdb's version contains in-frame clones alone and is incomplete. The sample has some 270,000 clones, approximately 90% seen once. Material: peripheral blood, obtained in a trial of Ad26.COV2.S vaccine versus placebo. Source of these receptors: a person between 18 and 60 years old who received the Ad26.COV2.S COVID-19 vaccine or a placebo.

The chain is built from TRBV7-9 and TRBJ2-7; the match to TRBD1 covers 7 bases. CDR1 SEHNR and CDR2 FQNEAQ come from the germline V gene (reference sequence). CDR3 length equals 13 residues. J was trimmed by 5 bases and V by 6 bases; bases with no gene match: 7. The CDR3 DNA follows: TGTGCCAGCAGTTTAAAGGGGGCCCACGAGCAGTACGTC. This encodes CASSLKGAHEQYV.

This rearrangement joins TRBV7-2 to TRBJ2-1, with TRBD1 as a possible D gene (6 bases). This CDR3 is built from 14 residues. Germline assignment: CDR1 SGHTA and CDR2 FQGNSA. V dropped 5 bases and J dropped 8 bases, with 16 bases sitting between them. The CDR3 DNA reads TGTGCCAGCAGCGTTATAATTGGACAGCATGAGCAGTTCTTC. Protein product: CASSVIIGQHEQFF.

In DNA, the CDR3 is TGTGCCAGCAGGTTGACCAGAACCGGGGAGCTGTTTTTT. Translated: CASRLTRTGELFF. This chain joins TRBV7-2 and TRBJ2-2; D remains ambiguous. The germline CDR1 and CDR2 sequences are SGHTA and FQGNSA. Trimming stripped 6 bases from V and 5 bases from J, with 10 bases between. The CDR3 runs 13 residues. The complete variable domain, with remaining parts taken from reference TRBV7-2 and TRBJ2-2, reads GAGVSQSPSNKVTEKGKDVELRCDPISGHTALYWYRQSLGQGLEFLIYFQGNSAPDKSGLPSDRFSAERTGGSVSTLTIQRTQQEDSAVYLCASRLTRTGELFFGEGSRLTVL.

The chain links TRBV6-2 or TRBV6-3 to TRBJ1-6; 9 bases agree with TRBD1. This CDR3 region has 14 residues. Looked up from germline, CDR1 is MNHEY and CDR2 is SVGEGT. After removal of 2 bases from V and 9 bases from J, the junction contained 2 bases not matched to a gene. CDR3 bases: TGTGCCAGCAGTTACCCGGACAGGGGTTCACCCCTCCACTTT. This encodes CASSYPDRGSPLHF.

The chain couples TRBV5-5 to TRBJ1-2, with D possibly matching TRBD1 (5 bases). Germline CDR1 SGHKS, CDR2 YYEKEE (reference sequence). Trimming shortened V by 4 bases and J by 3 bases, and 19 bases separated the two germline ends. The CDR3 runs to 16 residues. CDR3 nucleotide sequence: TGTGCCAGCAGCCAAGGAATCCAGGCGGGGGACTATGGCTACACCTTC. Residues: CASSQGIQAGDYGYTF.

The chain uses TRBV11-3 and TRBJ1-1; 8 bases fit TRBD1. Per germline, CDR1 SGHNT and CDR2 YENEEA. The CDR3 is 15 amino acids. V shed 1 base and J 4 bases; nucleotides not matched to a gene: 5. Here the CDR3 reads CASSLGGQGATEAFF. DNA for the CDR3: TGTGCCAGCAGCTTAGGGGGTCAGGGGGCCACTGAAGCTTTCTTT.

CDR3 bases: TGTGCCAGCAGTGAGCTAGCGGGAGGATACAATGAGCAGTTCTTC. Translating it yields CASSELAGGYNEQFF. This rearrangement joins TRBV25-1 to TRBJ2-1; 11 positions match TRBD2. V lost 3 bases and J lost 4; bases outside the gene matches: 2. The germline CDR1 and CDR2 sequences are MGHDK and SYGVNS. This CDR3 has 15 amino acids. Using reference TRBV25-1 and TRBJ2-1 for the parts outside the CDR3, the full variable domain is EADIYQTPRYLVIGTGKKITLECSQTMGHDKMYWYQQDPGMELHLIHYSYGVNSTEKGDLSSESTVSRIRTEHFPLTLESARPSHTSQYLCASSELAGGYNEQFFGPGTRLTVL.

Here the CDR3 DNA reads TGTGCCAGCTCACCGCTCCGGACTAGCGGGATTCAAGAGACCCAGTACTTC. This translates into CASSPLRTSGIQETQYF. The rearrangement uses TRBV18 and TRBJ2-5; 12 bases fit TRBD2. The J segment lost 2 bases and the V segment lost 3 bases, leaving 7 bases of the junction unmatched. Germline V lookup: CDR1 KGHSH, CDR2 LQKENI. This CDR3 has 17 amino acids.

The chain combines TRBV10-3 with TRBJ1-4, with 11 bases fitting TRBD1. The germline gives CDR1 ENHRY, CDR2 SYGVKD. Unmatched junction bases numbered 9, after V lost 6 bases and J lost 6 bases. The CDR3 contains 16 residues. This CDR3 is CAISHSPGQGDEKLFF. CDR3 coding DNA: TGTGCCATCAGCCACTCGCCGGGACAGGGGGATGAAAAACTGTTTTTT.

The V gene is TRBV5-6, the J gene TRBJ2-4; D gene ambiguous. Germline V lookup: CDR1 SGHDT, CDR2 YYEEEE. The ends were cut back, 4 bases at V and 0 bases at J, with 20 bases in the middle. The CDR3 spans 18 residues. CDR3: CASSLLHRNPLAKNIQYF. DNA of the CDR3: TGTGCCAGCAGCCTTTTGCATCGGAACCCCCTAGCCAAAAACATTCAGTACTTC. The full variable domain, with the rest looked up from reference TRBV5-6 and TRBJ2-4, is DAGVTQSPTHLIKTRGQQVTLRCSPKSGHDTVSWYQQALGQGPQFIFQYYEEEERQRGNFPDRFSGHQFPNYSSELNVNALLLGDSALYLCASSLLHRNPLAKNIQYFGAGTRLSVL.

This clone was picked up a small number of times. The V call is TRBV5-4, the J call TRBJ1-2; perhaps TRBD1 as D (5 bases). V was trimmed by 4 bases and J by 3 bases, leaving 13 bases between them. Germline lookup yields CDR1 SGHNT and CDR2 YYREEE (reference sequence). The CDR3 spans 14 residues. The CDR3 sequence: CASSPRTLHYGYTF. The CDR3 nucleotides are TGTGCCAGCAGCCCCAGGACACTTCACTATGGCTACACCTTC.

In this sample, this clone turned up once. The chain joins TRBV9 to TRBJ2-1, with 9 bases matching TRBD2. CDR1 and CDR2 from the germline V gene are SGDLS and YYNGEE. There are 18 residues in the CDR3. The junction had 9 bases not matched to a gene; V was cut back by 0 bases and J by 2 bases. The CDR3 spells CASSVDRRQRGAYNEQFF. The CDR3, as DNA: TGTGCCAGCAGCGTAGACAGAAGACAGCGGGGGGCCTACAATGAGCAGTTCTTC.

This chain connects TRBV4-1 to TRBJ2-1, with a tentative D call TRBD1 (6 bases). This CDR3 spans 18 amino acids. The germline V gene encodes CDR1 MGHRA and CDR2 YSYEKL. Trimming cost V 1 base and J 2 bases, with 18 bases left between them. CDR3 protein: CASSQGQGLYLAYNEQFF. CDR3 nucleotides: TGCGCCAGCAGCCAAGGGCAGGGGCTCTACCTCGCCTACAATGAGCAGTTCTTC.

The chain combines TRBV2 with TRBJ2-1; 14 nucleotides align to TRBD2. J lost 13 bases, V lost 7 bases, and 6 bases had no gene match. Germline V gene data show CDR1 as SNHLY and CDR2 as FYNNEI. The length of the CDR3 is 13 residues. CDR3 DNA sequence: TGTGCCAGCAAACCGACTAGCGGGGGGGCCCAGTTCTTC. Its protein is CASKPTSGGAQFF.

This chain joins TRBV30 and TRBJ2-7; TRBD1 might be the D (7 bases). Germline V gene sequence: CDR1 GTSNPN, CDR2 SVGIG (reference sequence). V shed 4 bases and J shed 1 base, with 11 bases lying between them. The CDR3 is made up of 13 amino acids. CDR3 nucleotide sequence: TGTGCCTGGACGGGGGACAGTTCCTACGAGCAGTACTTC. This encodes CAWTGDSSYEQYF.

The chain is built from TRBV19 and TRBJ2-3; 8 nucleotides match TRBD2. Germline V lookup: CDR1 LNHDA, CDR2 SQIVND (reference sequence). J was trimmed by 5 bases and V by 2 bases; bases with no gene match: 9. The CDR3 spans 16 residues. CDR3 DNA: TGTGCCAGTAGTATACGGGGGGGTCGTCCCCTAGATACGCAGTATTTT. This codes for CASSIRGGRPLDTQYF.

The chain links TRBV18 to TRBJ1-2, with no clear D. V dropped 5 bases and J dropped 10 bases, with 20 bases sitting between them. The CDR3 runs 14 residues. Germline values: CDR1 KGHSH, CDR2 LQKENI. The DNA of the CDR3 is TGTGCCAGCTCAGCAGGCGGCGGGTCCCTTGACTACACCTTC. Protein product: CASSAGGGSLDYTF.

The chain recombines TRBV4-1 with TRBJ2-3, with 8 bases lining up with TRBD1. V trimming: 0 bases; J trimming: 0 bases; junction bases outside the gene matches: 11. Looked up from germline, CDR1 is MGHRA and CDR2 is YSYEKL. The CDR3 totals 19 residues. The CDR3 region is CASSQDFTGGGFSTDTQYF. CDR3 nucleotides: TGCGCCAGCAGCCAAGATTTCACAGGGGGTGGATTTAGCACAGATACGCAGTATTTT.

The V and J genes are TRBV4-3 and TRBJ2-2; 7 nucleotides line up with TRBD2. Germline V lookup: CDR1 LGHNA, CDR2 YSLEER. The CDR3 sequence is 16 residues long. V shed 1 base, J shed 5 bases, and the junction held 7 bases outside the gene matches. This CDR3 is CASSQGGERETGELFF. CDR3 DNA sequence: TGCGCCAGCAGCCAAGGCGGAGAGCGGGAAACCGGGGAGCTGTTTTTT.

The genes are TRBV5-4 and TRBJ2-1; 7 nucleotides match TRBD1. Trimming took 5 bases from V and 8 from J; bases not matched to a gene: 4. This CDR3 has 12 residues. Per germline, CDR1 SGHNT and CDR2 YYREEE (reference sequence). Here the CDR3 reads CASSYGTDEQFF. The DNA of the CDR3 is TGTGCCAGCAGTTACGGGACAGATGAGCAGTTCTTC.

This chain joins TRBV7-9 and TRBJ2-5; 10 bases are a match to TRBD1. CDR1 and CDR2 from the germline V gene are SEHNR and FQNEAQ (reference sequence). This CDR3 has 14 residues. The J segment lost 5 bases and the V segment lost 3 bases, leaving 3 bases of the junction unmatched. The CDR3 reads CASSLTGGGETQYF. The DNA of the CDR3 is TGTGCCAGCAGCTTGACAGGGGGCGGGGAGACCCAGTACTTC.

The genes are TRBV11-2 and TRBJ2-5, with TRBD1 matching over 8 bases. The CDR3 has 14 amino acids. V dropped 2 bases and J dropped 2; count of bases not matched to a gene: 1. CDR1 is SGHAT, CDR2 FQNNGV, per germline. For the CDR3, the DNA is TGTGCCAGCAGCTTAAACAGGGGGCAAGAGACCCAGTACTTC. This codes for CASSLNRGQETQYF.

The CDR3 coding sequence is TGTGCCTGGAGTGGGGCTAGCGCAGATACGCAGTATTTT. Translated, it gives CAWSGASADTQYF. The chain recombines TRBV30 with TRBJ2-3; TRBD2 might be the D (6 bases). The V end was cut by 1 base, the J end by 4 bases, with 9 bases between. From germline, CDR1 is GTSNPN and CDR2 SVGIG (reference sequence). This CDR3 is 13 amino acids long.

The rearrangement links TRBV10-3 to TRBJ1-2, with no clear D. CDR1 ENHRY and CDR2 SYGVKD come from the germline V gene. There are 14 residues in the CDR3. Deletions cut 6 bases from V and 4 bases from J, with 15 bases between. CDR3 in DNA: TGTGCCATCAGGGAGGAGGGAGGAGGCTATGGCTACACCTTC. As protein: CAIREEGGGYGYTF.